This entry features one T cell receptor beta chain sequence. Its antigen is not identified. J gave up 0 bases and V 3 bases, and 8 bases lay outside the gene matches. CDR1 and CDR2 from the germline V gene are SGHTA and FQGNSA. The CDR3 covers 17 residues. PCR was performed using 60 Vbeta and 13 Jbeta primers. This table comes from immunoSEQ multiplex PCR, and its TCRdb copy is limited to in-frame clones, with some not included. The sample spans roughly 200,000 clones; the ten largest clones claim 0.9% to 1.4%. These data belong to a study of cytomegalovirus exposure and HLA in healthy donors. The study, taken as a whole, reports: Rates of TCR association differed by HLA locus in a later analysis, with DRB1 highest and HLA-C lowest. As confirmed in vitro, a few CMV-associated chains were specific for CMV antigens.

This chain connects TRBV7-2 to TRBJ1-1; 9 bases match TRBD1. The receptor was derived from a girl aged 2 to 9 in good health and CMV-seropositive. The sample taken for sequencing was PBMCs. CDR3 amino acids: CASSFLGTGSMNTEAFF. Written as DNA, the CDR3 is TGTGCCAGCAGCTTTTTGGGGACAGGGTCAATGAACACTGAAGCTTTCTTT.